These 12 T cell receptor beta chains came from one sample sequenced in a study of blood T cell repertoires in COVID-19. The data were produced by immunoSEQ multiplex PCR, yet TCRdb's version contains in-frame clones alone and is incomplete. The sample gives some 65,000 clones, 70% to 90% of which show up once; about 15% is in the top ten. Sequenced: peripheral blood. The source is a man aged 40-49 years with COVID-19, enrolled during active disease.

This clone has just one count. The CDR3 DNA is TGTGCCAGCAGCTCGCGGTCACAGGGTGGCATTCAGTACTTC. It specifies CASSSRSQGGIQYF. This rearrangement joins TRBV7-3 to TRBJ2-4; possible D gene TRBD1, 6 bases. The CDR3 totals 14 residues. V dropped 4 bases and J dropped 9 bases, with 16 bases sitting between them. The germline gives CDR1 SGHTA, CDR2 FQGTGA.

As DNA, the CDR3 is TGTGCCAGCAGCTTGGAGGGGCGGCCCTATGGCTACACCTTC. Translation gives CASSLEGRPYGYTF. The V gene is TRBV5-5, the J gene TRBJ1-2, with D maybe TRBD1 (5 bases). Germline CDR1 and CDR2: SGHKS and YYEKEE (reference sequence). V was cut by 0 bases and J by 4 bases, with 10 bases left in between. The CDR3 is 14 residues long.

The chain has TRBV4-1 and TRBJ1-2, with D perhaps TRBD1 (5 bases). Germline CDR1 MGHRA, CDR2 YSYEKL. Trimming took off 4 bases at V and 3 bases at J, with 15 bases between the two ends. CDR3 length: 15 residues. CDR3 sequence: CASSREGPGDYGYTF. The CDR3, as DNA: TGCGCCAGCAGCCGTGAGGGCCCGGGGGACTATGGCTACACCTTC.

The chain links TRBV3-1 (or the pseudogene TRBV3-2) to TRBJ2-1, with 9 bases fitting TRBD2. J lost 9 bases, V lost 4 bases, and 10 bases had no gene match. Germline values: CDR1 LGHDT, CDR2 YNNKEL (reference sequence). The CDR3 is 15 amino acids. The DNA for the CDR3 is TGTGCCAGCAGCCCACTGCGGGGGGGCCGAGGTGAGCAGTTCTTC. As protein: CASSPLRGGRGEQFF.

The J gene is TRBJ1-2, the V gene TRBV6-5; D uncertain. The germline V and J ends were trimmed by 6 bases and 4 bases, with 12 bases remaining between them. The germline CDR1 and CDR2 sequences are MNHEY and SVGAGI. The CDR3 sequence is 13 residues long. CDR3 nucleotides: TGTGCCAGCAGATCCCAAGAGGGCTATGGCTACACCTTC. Protein product: CASRSQEGYGYTF.

This clone has a single count. J is TRBJ2-5 and V is TRBV24-1, with D unresolved. The CDR3 length is 13 residues. V was clipped by 4 bases and J by 4 bases, with 9 bases between them. Germline V gives CDR1 KGHDR, CDR2 SFDVKD. This chain's CDR3 is CATSDETRETQYF. The CDR3 DNA reads TGTGCCACCAGTGACGAAACAAGAGAGACCCAGTACTTC.

This chain connects TRBV10-3 to TRBJ2-7, with TRBD1 matching 7 bases. The germline CDR1 and CDR2 sequences are ENHRY and SYGVKD. The J segment lost 2 bases and the V segment lost 4 bases, leaving 8 bases of the junction unmatched. The CDR3 covers 15 residues. CDR3 residues: CAISGGQMDPYEQYF. The CDR3 DNA follows: TGTGCCATCAGTGGGGGACAGATGGACCCCTACGAGCAGTACTTC.

The rearrangement links TRBV20-1 to TRBJ2-5; D gene ambiguous. Looked up from germline, CDR1 is DFQATT and CDR2 is SNEGSKA (reference sequence). The CDR3 sequence is 11 residues long. Trimming cost V 3 bases and J 4 bases, with 6 bases left between them. CDR3 amino acids: CSASSSETQYF. The CDR3 nucleotides read TGCAGTGCTAGTTCTTCAGAGACCCAGTACTTC.

The CDR3 reads CASTPREINEQFF. Written as DNA, the CDR3 is TGTGCCAGCACCCCCCGGGAGATAAATGAGCAGTTCTTC. This sequence joins TRBV6-6 and TRBJ2-1; D is possibly TRBD2 (6 bases). The germline gives CDR1 MNHNY, CDR2 SVGAGI (reference sequence). V was pared by 7 bases and J by 7 bases, with 14 bases between. The CDR3 extends over 13 amino acids.

CDR3 DNA: TGTGCCAGTAGTAGAGCGTCCGGTGGAGTTGGCTCACCCCTCCACTTT. It codes for CASSRASGGVGSPLHF. This sequence joins TRBV19 and TRBJ1-6; D is unresolved. Germline CDR1 LNHDA, CDR2 SQIVND (reference sequence). The CDR3 sequence is 16 residues long. Trimming took 4 bases from V and 10 from J, leaving 20 bases between them.

The rearrangement uses TRBV7-6 and TRBJ1-4; D unclear. V was clipped by 1 base and J by 4 bases, with 16 bases between them. In germline, CDR1 is SGHVS, CDR2 FNYEAQ. This CDR3 region has 17 residues. CDR3 nucleotides: TGTGCCAGCAGCTTAGGTGGGCCCTCCGTCTTTAATGAAAAACTGTTTTTT. Protein sequence: CASSLGGPSVFNEKLFF.

The chain uses TRBV5-1 and TRBJ2-7, with 9 bases aligning to TRBD2. Per the germline V gene, CDR1 is SGHRS and CDR2 is YFSETQ. J lost 9 bases, V lost 4 bases, and 8 bases had no gene match. The CDR3 runs 13 residues. The CDR3 DNA is TGCGCCAGCAGCGAGCCTAGCGGGGAGAGGCAGTACTTC. It encodes CASSEPSGERQYF.